This TCR beta chain was documented in a study of blood T cell repertoires in COVID-19. Across the whole study: Sources were T cells, B-cell-depleted T cells, or PBMCs; the material itself was cDNA or gDNA.

Everyone who took part was roughly 18 to 89 years old, and they came from about 25 US areas. Donors were grouped by their self-reported clinical history. There are 14 residues in the CDR3. Germline CDR1 reads MGHRA; CDR2 reads YSYEKL. V was clipped by 2 bases and J by 9 bases; unmatched bases: 8. Authors' methods: It was from reference gene primer amplification that nucleated cell counts were estimated. Libraries were prepared by immunoSEQ multiplex PCR; TCRdb keeps only in-frame clonotypes and omits some of them. Clonal size and the V and J genes are those of that table, whereas D and trimming came from the DNA. The sample consists of hundreds of thousands of clones, 85% to 90% of them appearing once.

Sequenced sample: PBMCs or T cells enriched from blood (not recorded which). The rearrangement uses TRBV4-1 and TRBJ2-7, with TRBD1 identical over 9 bases. This TCR was recovered from a middle-aged man who had recovered from COVID-19. CDR3 in amino acids: CASSQPGQGVGQYF. The CDR3 DNA reads TGCGCCAGCAGCCAACCGGGACAGGGTGTCGGGCAGTACTTC.